Each of the 32 T cell receptor beta chains below was sequenced from the same sample in a study of CD8 T cells in ankylosing spondylitis. TCRdb used MiXCR to reprocess the 5' RACE reads, holding one entry per CDR3 protein. The sample shows around 440,000 distinct CDR3 sequences, approximately 17% of them seen only once. Whole-study findings and limits: Made up of under ten highly homologous variants, a TCR beta motif appeared characteristic of ankylosing spondylitis blood.

No antigen has been assigned to these receptors. The sequencing input was blood, either unsorted or a sorted T cell fraction (not recorded which). Receptor source: a male donor with ankylosing spondylitis.

This clonotype was counted a few times. The chain couples TRBV27 to TRBJ1-2; TRBD1 aligns across 8 bases. Trimming cost V 5 bases and J 4 bases; bases outside gene matches: 6. Looked up from germline, CDR1 is MNHEY and CDR2 is SMNVEV (reference sequence). The CDR3 has 14 amino acids. The CDR3 reads CASSRTGPIYGYTF. The CDR3 DNA follows: TGTGCCAGCAGTCGGACAGGGCCTATCTATGGCTACACCTTC.

This chain joins TRBV6-1 and TRBJ1-1; D unclear. This CDR3 comprises 15 residues. Trimming removed 1 base from V and 5 bases from J, with 14 bases in between. The germline V gene has CDR1 MNHNS and CDR2 SASEGT. The CDR3 spells CASSEVSSLGTEAFF. The CDR3 nucleotides are TGTGCCAGCAGTGAAGTTTCTTCCTTGGGTACTGAAGCTTTCTTT.

This clonotype was detected only a few times. The junction differs from germline at one of its ends, possibly a read error. This rearrangement joins TRBV7-8 to TRBJ2-2; D is perhaps TRBD1 (5 bases). Germline V gene data show CDR1 as SGHVS and CDR2 as FQNEAQ. The CDR3 loop spans 16 amino acids. The CDR3 protein is CASSPRTLGNAGELFF. The CDR3 DNA reads TGTGCCAGCAGCCCCCGGACACTGGGGAACGCCGGGGAGCTGTTTTTT.

V usage is TRBV6-2 or TRBV6-3 and J usage is TRBJ2-3; 9 bases are a match to TRBD2. V gave up 2 bases and J gave up 1 base; unmatched junction bases: 4. Germline assignment: CDR1 MNHEY and CDR2 SVGEGT. CDR3 size: 16 residues. The DNA for the CDR3 is TGTGCCAGCAGTTACGGAGCGGGGGGACGCACAGATACGCAGTATTTT. Translation gives CASSYGAGGRTDTQYF.

Only a few counts were recorded for this clonotype. This chain joins TRBV7-2 and TRBJ2-4; 8 nucleotides align to TRBD2. The CDR3 has 13 amino acids. CDR1 and CDR2 from the germline V gene are SGHTA and FQGNSA. The V segment lost 5 bases and the J segment 9 bases; nucleotides outside the gene matches: 6. CDR3 in DNA: TGTGCCAGCAGCCCCGGGACTAGTGGCATTCAGTACTTC. Its protein product is CASSPGTSGIQYF.

This clonotype has more than one count but fewer than ten. J is TRBJ2-5 and V is TRBV11-2; D is possibly TRBD2 (6 bases). The CDR3 contains 15 residues. V was trimmed by 3 bases and J by 2 bases, leaving 13 bases between them. CDR1 is SGHAT, CDR2 FQNNGV, per germline. The CDR3: CASSLVGRPQETQYF. CDR3 coding DNA: TGTGCCAGCAGCTTGGTGGGGAGGCCTCAAGAGACCCAGTACTTC.

This chain connects TRBV11-3 to TRBJ2-3; 7 nucleotides match TRBD2. Per germline, CDR1 SGHNT and CDR2 YENEEA. The length of the CDR3 is 16 residues. The ends lost 5 bases at V and 5 bases at J; junction bases unmatched: 13. The CDR3 nucleotides are TGTGCCAGCAGCACACCCTTAGGCGGGGGTGGAGATACGCAGTATTTT. The encoded protein is CASSTPLGGGGDTQYF.

The V gene is TRBV19, the J gene TRBJ2-2; D gene uncertain. Per the germline V gene, CDR1 is LNHDA and CDR2 is SQIVND (reference sequence). V lost 0 bases and J 4 bases, leaving 6 bases between the germline ends. The CDR3 loop spans 14 amino acids. The CDR3 spells CASSIEAGTGELFF. CDR3 bases: TGTGCCAGTAGTATAGAAGCAGGCACCGGGGAGCTGTTTTTT.

The CDR3 DNA reads TGCAGCGTTGTTGTCAGGGTGGGCTCCCACCTCTTTAACACTGAAGCTTTCTTT. Translated, it gives CSVVVRVGSHLFNTEAFF. V gene TRBV29-1 combines with J gene TRBJ1-1; D possibly corresponds to TRBD1 (5 bases). Per the germline V gene, CDR1 is SQVTM and CDR2 is ANQGSEA. CDR3 length: 18 residues. V dropped 4 bases and J dropped 2 bases, with 26 bases sitting between them.

This chain connects TRBV6-2 or TRBV6-3 to TRBJ1-1; D uncertain. Germline CDR1 reads MNHEY; CDR2 reads SVGEGT. The CDR3 covers 12 residues. The V end was cut by 0 bases, the J end by 11 bases, with 10 bases between. Written as DNA, the CDR3 is TGTGCCAGCAGTTACTCACGTAGGGCGGCTTTCTTT. Its protein product is CASSYSRRAAFF.

The chain couples TRBV28 to TRBJ2-1, with TRBD2 as a possible D gene (5 bases). CDR3 length: 13 amino acids. Between the trimmed V and J ends, which lost 10 bases and 3 bases, there was a span of 13 bases. CDR1 and CDR2 from the germline V gene are MDHEN and SYDVKM. CDR3 residues: CATRRYSYNEQFF. Here the CDR3 DNA reads TGTGCCACCAGGAGGTATAGCTACAATGAGCAGTTCTTC.

The chain combines TRBV11-1 with TRBJ1-4; 9 nucleotides align to TRBD1. The ends lost 4 bases at V and 0 bases at J; junction bases unmatched: 9. Per germline, CDR1 SGHAT and CDR2 FQDESV (reference sequence). This CDR3 has 18 amino acids. CDR3 amino acids: CASSSGGQGFATNEKLFF. In DNA form, the CDR3 reads TGTGCCAGCAGCTCGGGCGGACAGGGGTTTGCAACTAATGAAAAACTGTTTTTT.

This clonotype was seen only a few times. J is TRBJ2-2 and V is TRBV27; TRBD2 agrees at 7 bases. With V trimmed by 2 bases and J by 2 bases, 8 bases remained unmatched. This CDR3 has 17 residues. Germline V gene lookup returns CDR1 MNHEY and CDR2 SMNVEV (reference sequence). The CDR3 sequence: CASSLRVGRANTGELFF. DNA of the CDR3: TGTGCCAGCAGTTTAAGGGTTGGGAGGGCTAACACCGGGGAGCTGTTTTTT.

This clonotype was counted ten times or more. V gene TRBV4-3 combines with J gene TRBJ2-3, with 9 bases fitting TRBD2. Losses at the gene ends were 3 bases for V and 2 bases for J; bases not matched to a gene: 3. CDR1 is LGHNA and CDR2 is YSLEER in the germline V gene. The CDR3 loop spans 15 amino acids. CDR3 bases: TGCGCCAGCAGCCAGACTAGCGGAGACACAGATACGCAGTATTTT. It encodes CASSQTSGDTDTQYF.

The chain recombines TRBV7-9 with TRBJ2-6, with no clear D. Per the germline V gene, CDR1 is SEHNR and CDR2 is FQNEAQ (reference sequence). The ends were cut back, 2 bases at V and 0 bases at J, with 5 bases in the middle. The CDR3 runs to 15 residues. The CDR3 region has the DNA TGTGCCAGCAGCTTATATGCCTCTGGGGCCAACGTCCTGACTTTC. Translated, it gives CASSLYASGANVLTF.

J is TRBJ1-3 and V is TRBV28; D gene unclear. The V and J ends lost 6 bases and 1 base respectively, with 19 bases between them. Germline V CDR1 and CDR2: MDHEN, SYDVKM. The CDR3 consists of 17 residues. The CDR3 DNA follows: TGTGCCAGCAGCAACCGGGAAAAACGAGGATCTGGAAACACCATATATTTT. Protein sequence: CASSNREKRGSGNTIYF.

This clonotype was counted only a few times. The CDR3 is CASSGGTGSSNEKLFF. In DNA, the CDR3 is TGTGCCAGCAGCGGGGGGACAGGCTCTTCTAATGAAAAACTGTTTTTT. The chain couples TRBV7-6 to TRBJ1-4; 8 bases match TRBD1. This CDR3 has 16 amino acids. With V trimmed by 5 bases and J by 3 bases, 8 bases remained unmatched. Germline CDR1 reads SGHVS; CDR2 reads FNYEAQ.

This sequence joins TRBV5-1 and TRBJ1-5; D ambiguous. The germline V gene encodes CDR1 SGHRS and CDR2 YFSETQ. Trimming removed 0 bases from V and 7 bases from J, with 14 bases in between. This CDR3 is built from 15 residues. This CDR3 reads CASSLGPGLGQPQHF. The CDR3 bases are TGCGCCAGCAGCTTGGGCCCCGGACTGGGCCAGCCCCAGCATTTT.

The chain recombines TRBV5-1 with TRBJ2-1; possible D gene TRBD2, 6 bases. Per germline, CDR1 SGHRS and CDR2 YFSETQ. The length of the CDR3 is 15 residues. The V and J ends lost 0 bases and 5 bases respectively, with 12 bases between them. The CDR3 bases are TGCGCCAGCAGCTTGGTGACTAGTGGGGACAATGAGCAGTTCTTC. It translates to CASSLVTSGDNEQFF.

This clonotype has a count of ten or more. The chain combines TRBV20-1 with TRBJ2-5; 7 bases line up with TRBD2. The germline V gene has CDR1 DFQATT and CDR2 SNEGSKA (reference sequence). With V trimmed by 5 bases and J by 0 bases, 6 bases remained unmatched. The CDR3 loop spans 14 amino acids. The chain's CDR3 is CSASGRGNQETQYF. CDR3 nucleotides: TGCAGTGCTTCGGGGCGGGGGAACCAAGAGACCCAGTACTTC.

In this sample, this clonotype turned up a few times. V usage is TRBV5-1 and J usage is TRBJ1-2, with 8 bases aligning to TRBD1. Trimming removed 4 bases from V and 1 base from J; junction bases left unmatched: 6. This CDR3 spans 15 amino acids. Looked up from germline, CDR1 is SGHRS and CDR2 is YFSETQ. The CDR3 loop reads CASSRPGGDNYGYTF. CDR3 bases: TGCGCCAGCAGCCGCCCAGGGGGCGATAACTATGGCTACACCTTC.

The V gene is TRBV10-3, the J gene TRBJ1-1; 7 bases map to TRBD1. CDR3 length: 16 amino acids. After removal of 4 bases from V and 1 base from J, the junction contained 9 bases not matched to a gene. CDR1 is ENHRY, CDR2 SYGVKD, per germline. CDR3 protein: CAISGSPGQKNTEAFF. In nucleotides, the CDR3 is TGTGCCATCAGTGGCTCCCCGGGACAGAAGAACACTGAAGCTTTCTTT.

At least ten counts were recorded for this clonotype. The J gene is TRBJ2-6, the V gene TRBV29-1; D gene uncertain. The length of the CDR3 is 14 residues. The germline V and J ends were trimmed by 4 bases and 0 bases, with 7 bases remaining between them. Germline CDR1 reads SQVTM; CDR2 reads ANQGSEA. The CDR3 region has the DNA TGCAGCGTTGGGGAAAACTCTGGGGCCAACGTCCTGACTTTC. Translated, it gives CSVGENSGANVLTF.

Many counts were recorded for this clonotype. V gene TRBV12-3 or TRBV12-4 combines with J gene TRBJ2-5; no clear D. This CDR3 is 13 amino acids long. The V end was cut by 3 bases, the J end by 4 bases, with 9 bases between. CDR3: CASSFKLGETQYF. The CDR3 nucleotides read TGTGCCAGCAGTTTCAAGCTGGGAGAGACCCAGTACTTC.

The chain joins TRBV14 to TRBJ2-3; weak D call: TRBD1 (5 bases). The V gene's germline CDR1 is SGHDN and CDR2 FVKESK. Trimming cost V 0 bases and J 5 bases, with 9 bases left between them. CDR3 size: 14 residues. The CDR3 DNA is TGTGCCAGCAGCCAAGATAACAGGCGAGATACGCAGTATTTT. Its protein product is CASSQDNRRDTQYF.

This clonotype was seen repeatedly, ten times or more. J is TRBJ2-1 and V is TRBV30, with 10 bases matching TRBD2. This CDR3 comprises 14 residues. The J segment lost 7 bases and the V segment lost 6 bases, leaving 9 bases of the junction unmatched. Germline V gene data show CDR1 as GTSNPN and CDR2 as SVGIG (reference sequence). The CDR3 here is CACVTAGGPNEQFF. The CDR3 coding sequence is TGTGCCTGCGTAACAGCGGGGGGGCCGAATGAGCAGTTCTTC.

The chain has TRBV20-1 and TRBJ2-7, with 8 bases fitting TRBD2. CDR1 is DFQATT, CDR2 SNEGSKA, per germline (reference sequence). This CDR3 contains 17 residues. With V trimmed by 6 bases and J by 0 bases, 16 bases remained unmatched. The chain's CDR3 is CSALGTLAGSFSYEQYF. In DNA, the CDR3 is TGCAGTGCCCTCGGTACCCTAGCGGGTTCGTTCTCCTACGAGCAGTACTTC.

This chain connects TRBV12-3 or TRBV12-4 to TRBJ2-5; 8 positions agree with TRBD1. This CDR3 contains 13 residues. After removal of 8 bases from V and 5 bases from J, the junction contained 7 bases not matched to a gene. The CDR3 here is CASRQGSTETQYF. The CDR3 DNA sequence: TGTGCCAGCCGACAGGGGAGTACGGAGACCCAGTACTTC.

This clonotype was seen a few times. The gene calls are TRBV7-9 and TRBJ2-5; 9 bases agree with TRBD2. The germline gives CDR1 SEHNR, CDR2 FQNEAQ (reference sequence). Trimming removed 4 bases from V and 5 bases from J; junction bases left unmatched: 11. The CDR3 runs 16 residues. The CDR3 nucleotides are TGTGCCAGCAGCTCAGGAGTCGCGGGGGGGATCGAGACCCAGTACTTC. This encodes CASSSGVAGGIETQYF. Complete variable domain (other parts from reference TRBV7-9 and TRBJ2-5): DTGVSQNPRHKITKRGQNVTFRCDPISEHNRLYWYRQTLGQGPEFLTYFQNEAQLEKSRLLSDRFSAERPKGSFSTLEIQRTEQGDSAMYLCASSSGVAGGIETQYFGPGTRLLVL.

The V call is TRBV6-5, the J call TRBJ2-2; D is unresolved. The CDR3 extends over 15 amino acids. V was shortened by 2 bases and J by 0 bases, with 7 bases between the two germline ends. Germline CDR1 reads MNHEY; CDR2 reads SVGAGI. CDR3 residues: CASSYHGPNTGELFF. The CDR3 nucleotides read TGTGCCAGCAGTTACCATGGCCCGAACACCGGGGAGCTGTTTTTT.

This clonotype occurred a few times. The chain links TRBV2 to TRBJ2-1; D is unresolved. The V end was cut by 0 bases, the J end by 12 bases, with 12 bases between. The germline gives CDR1 SNHLY, CDR2 FYNNEI. The length of the CDR3 is 13 residues. CDR3 coding DNA: TGTGCCAGCAGTGAAGCGGGTAAGATAGGGCAGTTCTTC. It yields the protein CASSEAGKIGQFF.

This clonotype was seen a few times. The chain employs TRBV7-2 and TRBJ2-5; 10 positions agree with TRBD1. The CDR3 has 15 amino acids. With 3 bases clipped from V and 4 bases from J, the junction kept 5 bases outside the gene matches. From germline, CDR1 is SGHTA and CDR2 FQGNSA. DNA of the CDR3: TGTGCCAGCAGCTTCACTCGGACAGGGGGAGAGACCCAGTACTTC. This encodes CASSFTRTGGETQYF.